Sequencing of this T cell receptor (beta chain) was carried out in a study of cytomegalovirus exposure and HLA in healthy donors. The overall study: A subsequent analysis stated that the 110 or so validation repertoires were run on the same platform as the approximately 610 first-cohort repertoires.

The CDR3 length is 11 residues. Germline CDR1 is SEHNR and CDR2 is FQNEAQ (reference sequence). V lost 6 bases to trimming and J lost 9 bases, with 11 bases between them. Profiling relied on immunoSEQ multiplex PCR, and the TCRdb table lists in-frame clones only, not all of them. Here the sample spans 250,000 to 350,000 clones, roughly nine tenths being singletons. Study outcomes and limitations: Under in vitro conditions, three CMV-associated chains were confirmed as specific for CMV antigens. The finding came from a later analysis; first-cohort TCR clusters tended to co-occur in the roughly 120 validation repertoires. The investigators catalogued 150 to 200 TCR beta chains as cytomegalovirus-associated.

Concerning this clone itself: Its antigen is not known.

The TCR originated in a woman aged 25 to 39 in good health and CMV-seropositive. The J gene is TRBJ1-1, the V gene TRBV7-9; possibly TRBD1 for D (6 bases). Sequenced: PBMCs. Here the CDR3 reads CASRDDRQAFF. The CDR3 DNA is TGTGCCAGCAGGGACGACAGGCAAGCTTTCTTT.